What follows is one T cell receptor beta chain and its context. Its antigen is unknown. This sample is drawn from a study of identical twins. No donor was unhealthy or non-Caucasian. V was trimmed by 4 bases and J by 3 bases, leaving 11 bases between them. The CDR3 runs to 14 residues. Germline-derived CDR1 and CDR2 are KGHDR and SFDVKD. It was template switching that added a universal primer site, and there were unique molecular identifiers on the cDNA. One entry per CDR3 protein, called by TCRdb with MiXCR from the 5' RACE reads. The sample yields approximately 550,000 distinct CDR3 sequences, 20% to 25% seen once. Study results and caveats: Insertions were fewer in abundant cord blood beta clonotypes, whereas memory repertoires showed none of this pattern. Conclusions were based on cross-sectional statistical analysis, without following the same donors.

The sample also formed part of further work on yellow fever vaccine responses in identical twins.

The V gene is TRBV24-1, the J gene TRBJ1-2; D is perhaps TRBD1 (5 bases). The receptor comes from a woman younger than 30 in good health. Specimen: CD4+ T cells sorted from blood. CDR3 residues: CATSDPRVYYGYTF. CDR3 DNA: TGTGCCACCAGTGACCCCAGGGTGTACTATGGCTACACCTTC.